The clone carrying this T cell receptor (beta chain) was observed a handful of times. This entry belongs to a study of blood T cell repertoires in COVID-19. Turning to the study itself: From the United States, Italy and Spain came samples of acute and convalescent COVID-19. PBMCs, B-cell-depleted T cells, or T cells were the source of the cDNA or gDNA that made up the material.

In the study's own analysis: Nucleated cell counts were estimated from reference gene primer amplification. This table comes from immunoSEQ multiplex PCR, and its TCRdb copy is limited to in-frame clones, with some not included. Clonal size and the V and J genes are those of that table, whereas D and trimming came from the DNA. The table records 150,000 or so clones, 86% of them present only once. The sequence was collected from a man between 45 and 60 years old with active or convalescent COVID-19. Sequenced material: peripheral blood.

In nucleotides, the CDR3 is TGTGCCAGCAGCTTTAGAGTAACAGCTGAAGCTTTCTTT. Encoded protein: CASSFRVTAEAFF. The V and J genes are TRBV5-4 and TRBJ1-1; D uncertain. The V gene lost 2 bases and the J gene lost 6 bases, with 11 bases spanning the gap. This CDR3 spans 13 amino acids. Germline V gene sequence: CDR1 SGHNT, CDR2 YYREEE (reference sequence).